The subject of this entry is one T cell receptor beta chain. Antigen specificity is unknown. V was pared by 1 base and J by 5 bases, with 1 base of the junction left unmatched. The CDR3 is 15 amino acids. CDR1 ENHRY and CDR2 SYGVKD come from the germline V gene. Sequencing used immunoSEQ multiplex PCR; TCRdb keeps in-frame clones, though not all of them. The data hold about 120,000 clones, with roughly 95% observed a single time. This sample stems from a study of cytomegalovirus exposure and HLA in healthy donors. On the study more broadly: Later analysis reported that the roughly 120 validation repertoires shared the platform of the approximately 670 first-cohort repertoires. Notes on the study in general: Most sequenced TCRs were rare (though some public TCRs occurred in many donors). It was approximately 150 TCR beta chains that were listed as cytomegalovirus-associated.

Sequencing was carried out using PBMCs. The sequence was collected from a young man in good health and CMV-seronegative. The J gene is TRBJ2-1, the V gene TRBV10-3, with 11 bases that match TRBD2. This chain's CDR3 is CAISEYSGRDNEQFF. DNA for the CDR3: TGTGCCATCAGTGAGTATAGCGGGAGGGACAATGAGCAGTTCTTC.